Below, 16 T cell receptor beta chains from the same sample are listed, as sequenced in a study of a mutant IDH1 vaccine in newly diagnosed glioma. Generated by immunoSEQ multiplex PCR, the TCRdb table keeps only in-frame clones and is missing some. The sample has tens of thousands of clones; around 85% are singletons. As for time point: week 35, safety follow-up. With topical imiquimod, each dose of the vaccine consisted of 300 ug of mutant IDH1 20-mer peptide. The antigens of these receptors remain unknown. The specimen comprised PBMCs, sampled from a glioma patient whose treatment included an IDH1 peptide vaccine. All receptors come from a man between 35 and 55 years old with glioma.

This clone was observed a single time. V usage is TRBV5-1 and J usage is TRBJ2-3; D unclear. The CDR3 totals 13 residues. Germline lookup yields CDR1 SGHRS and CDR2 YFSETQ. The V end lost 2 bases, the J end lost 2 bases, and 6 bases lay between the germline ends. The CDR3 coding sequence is TGCGCCAGCAGCTTACTATTCACAGATACGCAGTATTTT. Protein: CASSLLFTDTQYF.

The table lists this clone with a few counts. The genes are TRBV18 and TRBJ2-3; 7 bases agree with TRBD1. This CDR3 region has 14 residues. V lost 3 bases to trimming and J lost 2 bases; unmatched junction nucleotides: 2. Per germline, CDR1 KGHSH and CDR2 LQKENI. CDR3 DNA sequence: TGTGCCAGCTCACCTGGACAGGTCACAGATACGCAGTATTTT. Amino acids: CASSPGQVTDTQYF.

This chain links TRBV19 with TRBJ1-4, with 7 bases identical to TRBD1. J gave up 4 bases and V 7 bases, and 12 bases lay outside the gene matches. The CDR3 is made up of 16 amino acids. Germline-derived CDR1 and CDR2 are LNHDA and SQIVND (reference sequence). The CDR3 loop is CASTDLRGPGNEKLFF. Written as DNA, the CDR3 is TGTGCCAGTACAGATTTGAGGGGGCCGGGTAATGAAAAACTGTTTTTT.

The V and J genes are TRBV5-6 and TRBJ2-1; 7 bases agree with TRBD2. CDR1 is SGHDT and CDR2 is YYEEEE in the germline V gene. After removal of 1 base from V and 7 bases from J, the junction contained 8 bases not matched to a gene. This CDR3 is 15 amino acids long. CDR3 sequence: CASSLRLAERNEQFF. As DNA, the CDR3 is TGTGCCAGCAGCTTGAGGCTAGCGGAGAGAAATGAGCAGTTCTTC.

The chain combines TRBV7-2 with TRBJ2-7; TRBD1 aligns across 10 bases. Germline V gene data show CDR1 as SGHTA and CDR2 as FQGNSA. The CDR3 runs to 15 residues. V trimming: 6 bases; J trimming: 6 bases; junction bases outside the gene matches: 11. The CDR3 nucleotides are TGTGCCAGCAGAATCGGGACAGGGGTATCACTCGAGCAGTACTTC. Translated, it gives CASRIGTGVSLEQYF.

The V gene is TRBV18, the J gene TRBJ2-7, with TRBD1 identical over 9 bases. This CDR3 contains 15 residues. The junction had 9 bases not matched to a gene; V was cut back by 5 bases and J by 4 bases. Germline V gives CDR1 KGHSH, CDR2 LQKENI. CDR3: CASSFPGQGRYEQYF. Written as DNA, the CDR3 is TGTGCCAGCTCATTTCCGGGACAGGGTAGGTACGAGCAGTACTTC.

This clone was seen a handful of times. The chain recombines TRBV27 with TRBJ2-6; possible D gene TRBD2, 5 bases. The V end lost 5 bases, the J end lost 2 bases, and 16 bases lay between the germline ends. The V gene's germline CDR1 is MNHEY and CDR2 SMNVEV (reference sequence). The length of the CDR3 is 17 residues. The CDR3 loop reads CASSPLPGSPGANVLTF. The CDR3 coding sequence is TGTGCCAGCAGTCCACTCCCGGGGTCTCCTGGGGCCAACGTCCTGACTTTC.

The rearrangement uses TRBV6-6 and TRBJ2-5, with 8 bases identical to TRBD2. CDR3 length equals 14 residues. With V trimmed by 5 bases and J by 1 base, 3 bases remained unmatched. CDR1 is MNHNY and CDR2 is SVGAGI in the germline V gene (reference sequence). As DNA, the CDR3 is TGTGCCAGCAGTCCGGGGGGGGGCCAAGAGACCCAGTACTTC. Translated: CASSPGGGQETQYF.

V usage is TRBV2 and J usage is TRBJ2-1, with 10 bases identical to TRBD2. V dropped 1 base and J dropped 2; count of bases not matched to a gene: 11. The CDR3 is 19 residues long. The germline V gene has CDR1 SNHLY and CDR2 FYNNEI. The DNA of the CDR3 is TGTGCCAGCAGTGAAGGTTTGGGTTCTAGCGGGAGCCCCTACAATGAGCAGTTCTTC. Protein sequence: CASSEGLGSSGSPYNEQFF.

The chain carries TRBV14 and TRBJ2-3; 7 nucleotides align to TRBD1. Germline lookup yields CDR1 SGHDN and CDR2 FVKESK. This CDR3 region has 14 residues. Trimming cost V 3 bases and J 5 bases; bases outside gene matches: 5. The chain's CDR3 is CASSQTGWIDTQYF. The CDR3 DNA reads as TGTGCCAGCAGCCAGACAGGGTGGATAGATACGCAGTATTTT.

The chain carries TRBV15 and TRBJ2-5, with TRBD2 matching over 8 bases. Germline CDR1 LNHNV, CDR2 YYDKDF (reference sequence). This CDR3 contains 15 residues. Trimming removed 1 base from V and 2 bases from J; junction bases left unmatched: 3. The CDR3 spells CATSRVSSGQETQYF. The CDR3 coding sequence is TGTGCCACCAGCAGAGTGTCTAGCGGGCAAGAGACCCAGTACTTC.

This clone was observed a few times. The CDR3 loop reads CASSEPKGGYTF. In nucleotides, the CDR3 is TGTGCCAGCAGTGAACCCAAGGGTGGCTACACCTTC. The chain uses TRBV6-1 and TRBJ1-2; unclear D gene. V dropped 2 bases and J dropped 7 bases, with 8 bases sitting between them. The V gene's germline CDR1 is MNHNS and CDR2 SASEGT. The length of the CDR3 is 12 residues.

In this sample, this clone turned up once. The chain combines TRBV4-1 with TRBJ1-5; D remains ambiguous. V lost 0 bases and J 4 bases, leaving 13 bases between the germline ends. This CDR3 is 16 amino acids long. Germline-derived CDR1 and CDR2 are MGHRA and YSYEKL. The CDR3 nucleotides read TGCGCCAGCAGCCAAGAGTCGTGGGTTGCTAATCAGCCCCAGCATTTT. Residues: CASSQESWVANQPQHF.

CDR3 region: CASSDRTGENEKLFF. In DNA, the CDR3 is TGCGCCAGCAGTGACCGGACTGGGGAAAATGAAAAACTGTTTTTT. The chain links TRBV10-2 to TRBJ1-4; no clear D. The CDR3 contains 15 residues. Trimming shortened V by 3 bases and J by 5 bases, and 13 bases separated the two germline ends. Germline V gene sequence: CDR1 WSHSY, CDR2 SAAADI.

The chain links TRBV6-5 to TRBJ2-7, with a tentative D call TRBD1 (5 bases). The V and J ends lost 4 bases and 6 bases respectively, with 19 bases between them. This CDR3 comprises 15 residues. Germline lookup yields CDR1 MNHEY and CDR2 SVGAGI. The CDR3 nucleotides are TGTGCCAGCAGTTGGGGCAGGGTCGGGTACGGCGAGCAGTACTTC. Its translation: CASSWGRVGYGEQYF.

CDR3 DNA sequence: TGTGCCTTTCGGCTAGCGGGAAGCACAGATACGCAGTATTTT. Encoded protein: CAFRLAGSTDTQYF. The chain recombines TRBV7-2 with TRBJ2-3; 9 bases align to TRBD2. J lost 0 bases, V lost 11 bases, and 6 bases had no gene match. Germline CDR1 is SGHTA and CDR2 is FQGNSA. This CDR3 is 14 amino acids long.